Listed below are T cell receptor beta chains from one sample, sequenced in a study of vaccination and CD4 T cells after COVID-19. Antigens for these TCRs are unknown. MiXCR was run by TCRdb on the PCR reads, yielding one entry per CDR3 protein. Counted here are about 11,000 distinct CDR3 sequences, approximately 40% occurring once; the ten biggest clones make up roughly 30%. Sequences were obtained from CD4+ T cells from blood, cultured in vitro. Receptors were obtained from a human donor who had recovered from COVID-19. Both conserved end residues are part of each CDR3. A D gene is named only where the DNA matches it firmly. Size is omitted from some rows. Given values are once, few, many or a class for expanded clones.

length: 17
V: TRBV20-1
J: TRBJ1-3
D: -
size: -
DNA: TGCAGTGCCTTACGGGGCCTTACATCTAACGCTGGAAACACCATATATTTT
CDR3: CSALRGLTSNAGNTIYF

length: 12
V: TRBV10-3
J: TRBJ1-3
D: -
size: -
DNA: TGTGCCATCAGTGTGGGCGGAAACACCATATATTTT
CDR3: CAISVGGNTIYF

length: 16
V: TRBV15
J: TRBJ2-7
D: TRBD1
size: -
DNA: TGTGCCACCAGCAGAGAAAGGGTGGACAGGGCCGAGGAGCAGTACTTC
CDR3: CATSRERVDRAEEQYF

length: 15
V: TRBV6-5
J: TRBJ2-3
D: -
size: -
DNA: TGTGCCAGCAGTTTGCGGCTCTGGGGCACAGATACGCAGTATTTT
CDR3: CASSLRLWGTDTQYF

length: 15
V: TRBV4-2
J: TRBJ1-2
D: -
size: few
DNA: TGTGCCAGCAGCCAAGAGGGGCAGGGGAGCTATGGCTACACCTTC
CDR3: CASSQEGQGSYGYTF

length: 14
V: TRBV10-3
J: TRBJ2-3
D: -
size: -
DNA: TGTGCCATCAGTGATAACTTCAGCACAGATACGCAGTATTTT
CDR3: CAISDNFSTDTQYF

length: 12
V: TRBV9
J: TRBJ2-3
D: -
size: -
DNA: TGTGCCAGCAGCGTCAACACAGATACGCAGTATTTT
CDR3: CASSVNTDTQYF

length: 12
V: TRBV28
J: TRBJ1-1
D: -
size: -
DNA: TGTGCCAGCAGTTTTTGGGGGAATGAAGCTTTCTTT
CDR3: CASSFWGNEAFF

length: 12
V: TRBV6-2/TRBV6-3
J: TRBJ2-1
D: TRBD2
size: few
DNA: TGTGCTAGCGGGACAACCTACAATGAGCAGTTCTTC
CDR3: CASGTTYNEQFF

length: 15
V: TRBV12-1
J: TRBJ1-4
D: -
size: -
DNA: TGTGCCAGCAGCCCGGGTGACAGGATTAATGAAAAACTGTTTTTT
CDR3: CASSPGDRINEKLFF

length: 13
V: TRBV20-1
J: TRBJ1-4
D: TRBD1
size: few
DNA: TGCAGTGCTAGGGACAGGGTTAATGAAAAACTGTTTTTT
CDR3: CSARDRVNEKLFF

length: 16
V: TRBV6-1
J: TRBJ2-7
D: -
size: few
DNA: TGTGCCAGCGGAGTTCAGGGAGGAACAGGGGTTTCGGTGCAGTACTTC
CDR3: CASGVQGGTGVSVQYF

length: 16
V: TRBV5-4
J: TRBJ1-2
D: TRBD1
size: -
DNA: TGCGCCAGCAGCCCTTCCGGGACAGGTTATAACTATGGCTACACCTTC
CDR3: CASSPSGTGYNYGYTF

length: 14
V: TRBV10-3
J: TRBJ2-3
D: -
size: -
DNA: TGTGCCATCAGTGAGTCAGAGGTCACAGATACGCAGTATTTT
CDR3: CAISESEVTDTQYF

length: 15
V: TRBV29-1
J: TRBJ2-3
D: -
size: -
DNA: TGCAGCGTTGGGGGGGCGGGAGTCTCCACAGATACGCAGTATTTT
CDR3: CSVGGAGVSTDTQYF

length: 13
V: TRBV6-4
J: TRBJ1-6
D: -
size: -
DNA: TGTGCCAGCAGTGAGGGAGCAAATTCACCCCTCCACTTT
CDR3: CASSEGANSPLHF

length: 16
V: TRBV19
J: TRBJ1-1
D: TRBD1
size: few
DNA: TGTGCCAGTAGTGACTGGGACAGGGGGCGAGACACTGAAGCTTTCTTT
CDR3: CASSDWDRGRDTEAFF

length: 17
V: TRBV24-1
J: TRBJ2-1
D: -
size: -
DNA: TGTGCCACCAGTGATTCCCCCGGGGTCCGTCCCTACAATGAGCAGTTCTTC
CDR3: CATSDSPGVRPYNEQFF

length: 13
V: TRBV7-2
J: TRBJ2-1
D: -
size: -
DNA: TGTGCCAGCAGCTTAGTGCCGGGCAATGAGCAGTTCTTC
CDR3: CASSLVPGNEQFF

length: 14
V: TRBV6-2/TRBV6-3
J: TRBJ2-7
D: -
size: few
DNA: TGTGCCAGCAGTGCACACAGCGGTCCTTACGAGCAGTACTTC
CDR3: CASSAHSGPYEQYF

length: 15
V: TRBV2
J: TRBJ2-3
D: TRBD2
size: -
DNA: TGTGCCAGCAGGTCCCCAGCGGGGGGGAGGTATACGCAGTATTTT
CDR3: CASRSPAGGRYTQYF

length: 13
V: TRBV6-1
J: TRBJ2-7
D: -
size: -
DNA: TGTGCCAGCAGTCCCCTCGGGGTCTACGAGCAGTACTTC
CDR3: CASSPLGVYEQYF

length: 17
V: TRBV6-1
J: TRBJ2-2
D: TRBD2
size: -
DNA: TGTGCCAGCAAGCCTAGCGGGGGGGCCGGGAGAACCGGGGAGCTGTTTTTT
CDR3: CASKPSGGAGRTGELFF

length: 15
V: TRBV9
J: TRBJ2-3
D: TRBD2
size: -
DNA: TGTGCCAGCAGCGTGGGACTAGCGGGAGGGGATACGCAGTATTTT
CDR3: CASSVGLAGGDTQYF

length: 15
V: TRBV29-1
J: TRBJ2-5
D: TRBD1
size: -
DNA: TGCAGCGTTGAAGATGGGACAGGGGGACAAGAGACCCAGTACTTC
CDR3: CSVEDGTGGQETQYF

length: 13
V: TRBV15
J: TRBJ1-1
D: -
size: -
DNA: TGTGCCACCAGCTCCTCGGGGGCTTCTCTAGCTTTCTTT
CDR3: CATSSSGASLAFF

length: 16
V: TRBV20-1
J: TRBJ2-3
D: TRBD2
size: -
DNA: TGCAGTGCTAGAGCCCCCCCGAGCGGGAGGACAGATACGCAGTATTTT
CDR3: CSARAPPSGRTDTQYF

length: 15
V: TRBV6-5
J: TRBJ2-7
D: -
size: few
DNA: TGTGCCAGCAGTTACGCGCTGGGGGACCCTTACGAGCAGTACTTC
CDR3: CASSYALGDPYEQYF

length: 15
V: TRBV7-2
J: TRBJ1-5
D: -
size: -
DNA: TGTGCCAGCAGCTTAAGGAGCGTCACCAATCAGCCCCAGCATTTT
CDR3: CASSLRSVTNQPQHF

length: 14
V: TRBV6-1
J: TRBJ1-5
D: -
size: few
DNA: TGTGCCAGCAGTCCCAGCACTAGCAATCAGCCCCAGCATTTT
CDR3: CASSPSTSNQPQHF

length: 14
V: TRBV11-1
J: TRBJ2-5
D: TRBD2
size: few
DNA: TGTGCCAGCAGCCGGGGGGGGGACCAAGAGACCCAGTACTTC
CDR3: CASSRGGDQETQYF

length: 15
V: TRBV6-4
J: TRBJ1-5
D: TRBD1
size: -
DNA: TGTGCCAGCAGGACAGGGGGACGTAGCAATCAGCCCCAGCATTTT
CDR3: CASRTGGRSNQPQHF

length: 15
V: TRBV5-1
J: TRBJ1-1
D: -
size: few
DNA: TGCGCCAGCAGCTTGGATCCCGCACCCAACACTGAAGCTTTCTTT
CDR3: CASSLDPAPNTEAFF

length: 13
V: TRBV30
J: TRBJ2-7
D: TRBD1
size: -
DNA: TGTGCCTGGAGTCAGGGGGAATTCTACGAGCAGTACTTC
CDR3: CAWSQGEFYEQYF

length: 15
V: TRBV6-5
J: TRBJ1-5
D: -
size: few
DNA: TGTGCCAGCAGTTACGACCCAGGGTCCAATCAGCCCCAGCATTTT
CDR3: CASSYDPGSNQPQHF

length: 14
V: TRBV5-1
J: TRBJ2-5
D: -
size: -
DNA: TGCGCCAGCAGCTTGATTGGGGGCGAAGAGACCCAGTACTTC
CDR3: CASSLIGGEETQYF

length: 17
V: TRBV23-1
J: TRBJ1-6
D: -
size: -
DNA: TGCGCCAGCATTGGGAGACAGAGTAACTCCTATAATTCACCCCTCCACTTT
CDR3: CASIGRQSNSYNSPLHF

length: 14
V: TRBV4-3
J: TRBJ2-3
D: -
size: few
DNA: TGCGCCAGCAGCCAAGATCTCGGGACAGATACGCAGTATTTT
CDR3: CASSQDLGTDTQYF

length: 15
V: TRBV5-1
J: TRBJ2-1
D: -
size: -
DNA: TGCGCCAGCAGCTTGGACGGGAGAACCTACAATGAGCAGTTCTTC
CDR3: CASSLDGRTYNEQFF

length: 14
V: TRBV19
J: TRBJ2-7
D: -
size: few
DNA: TGTGCCAGTAGTGTTCTCTTGGCGAGGGACGAGCAGTACTTC
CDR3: CASSVLLARDEQYF